This entry lists 26 T cell receptor beta chains sequenced from one sample in a study of shared clonotypes between healthy human individuals (dated by TCRdb to about 2020). Receptor amplification or capture employed the immunoSEQ multiplex PCR assay. The table was pulled from immuneACCESS by TCRdb, which kept in-frame rearrangements only. Such tables lose some clones; where checked, under half of the loss comes from unresolved V genes, and the rest has no known cause. The sample table records a few million clones; around 94% of these occur just once. The biggest ten clones account for around 0.14% of the sample. Input material: naive CD4+ T cells sorted from blood. The cell subset or site label here, explained by the study, means: CD45RA+ positively selected. These receptors all come from a man in his late teens or twenties in good health.

The chain employs TRBV7-2 and TRBJ1-3, with 9 bases fitting TRBD1. The V and J ends lost 2 bases and 2 bases, in that order; junction bases with no gene match: 13. Germline loops: CDR1 SGHTA, CDR2 FQGNSA. This CDR3 has 19 amino acids. The CDR3 region has the DNA TGTGCCAGCAGCTTATCGGTTGGGGACAGGGTGCGGGCTGGAAACACCATATATTTT. It encodes CASSLSVGDRVRAGNTIYF.

This clone was found a few times. The DNA for the CDR3 is TGTGCCAGCAGCTTGAGGGGTGGTGATAGCAATCAGCCCCAGCATTTT. Its translation: CASSLRGGDSNQPQHF. The chain carries TRBV7-9 and TRBJ1-5, with a weak D call TRBD1 (5 bases). The V and J ends lost 3 bases and 0 bases respectively, with 12 bases between them. This CDR3 spans 16 amino acids. In germline, CDR1 is SEHNR, CDR2 FQNEAQ (reference sequence).

The chain recombines TRBV4-1 with TRBJ1-3; a weak D match, TRBD1 (5 bases). The CDR3 length is 15 residues. V lost 5 bases and J lost 3, with 14 bases in between. CDR1 and CDR2 from the germline V gene are MGHRA and YSYEKL. The CDR3 region is CASSGVGAVGNTIYF. CDR3 nucleotides: TGCGCCAGCAGCGGAGTCGGGGCAGTTGGAAACACCATATATTTT.

As concerns this clone: The sample holds other DNA sequences that translate to the same CDR3. As DNA, the CDR3 is TGTGCCAGCAGTCTACAGGGGTCTGAAGCTTTCTTT. Protein product: CASSLQGSEAFF. V and J are TRBV28 and TRBJ1-1; 7 nucleotides line up with TRBD1. The CDR3 contains 12 residues. The V gene end was trimmed by 5 bases and the J gene end by 6 bases; junction bases not matched to a gene: 3. Germline CDR1 is MDHEN and CDR2 is SYDVKM.

This rearrangement joins TRBV27 to TRBJ1-6, with 7 positions matching TRBD1. V was pared by 5 bases and J by 9 bases, with 7 bases of the junction left unmatched. Looked up from germline, CDR1 is MNHEY and CDR2 is SMNVEV (reference sequence). The CDR3 covers 14 residues. CDR3 coding DNA: TGTGCCAGCAGTACAGGGGATGGTGGTTCACCCCTCCACTTT. It encodes CASSTGDGGSPLHF.

On this clone itself: Different DNA sequences within this sample yield the same CDR3. The CDR3 DNA reads as TGTGCCTGGAGTGTACTTGGAGATAGCAATCAGCCCCAGCATTTT. Its protein product is CAWSVLGDSNQPQHF. The chain couples TRBV30 to TRBJ1-5, with unresolved D. The CDR3 consists of 15 residues. V lost 0 bases, J lost 0 bases, and 9 bases lay in between. The germline gives CDR1 GTSNPN, CDR2 SVGIG (reference sequence).

This clone was seen only a few times. This same CDR3 is encoded by further DNA sequences in the sample. CDR3 coding DNA: TGCGCCAGCAGCGGCCAGGGGACTAATGAAAAACTGTTTTTT. It codes for CASSGQGTNEKLFF. The chain employs TRBV5-1 and TRBJ1-4, with D perhaps matching TRBD1 (6 bases). The length of the CDR3 is 14 residues. Trimming cost V 4 bases and J 2 bases, with 9 bases left between them. Per the germline V gene, CDR1 is SGHRS and CDR2 is YFSETQ. The full variable domain, its missing parts supplied by reference TRBV5-1 and TRBJ1-4, is KAGVTQTPRYLIKTRGQQVTLSCSPISGHRSVSWYQQTPGQGLQFLFEYFSETQRNKGNFPGRFSGRQFSNSRSEMNVSTLELGDSALYLCASSGQGTNEKLFFGSGTQLSVL.

The V gene is TRBV18, the J gene TRBJ2-1, with 9 positions matching TRBD2. V shed 3 bases and J 4 bases; nucleotides not matched to a gene: 10. Germline CDR1 and CDR2: KGHSH and LQKENI. CDR3 length: 17 amino acids. The CDR3 region has the DNA TGTGCCAGCTCACCGATAGTAGCGGGGGAGGCGTACAATGAGCAGTTCTTC. This encodes CASSPIVAGEAYNEQFF.

As to this clone: This specimen includes other DNA sequences encoding the same CDR3. This chain uses TRBV4-3 with TRBJ2-6; possibly TRBD1 or TRBD2 for D (6 bases each). Germline V CDR1 and CDR2: LGHNA, YSLEER. V was pared by 0 bases and J by 2 bases, with 8 bases between. This CDR3 has 16 amino acids. The CDR3 region is CASSQDRGPGANVLTF. CDR3 bases: TGCGCCAGCAGCCAAGATCGGGGGCCTGGGGCCAACGTCCTGACTTTC.

This clone was observed a single time. The chain couples TRBV19 to TRBJ1-1; TRBD1 aligns across 10 bases. Germline V gene sequence: CDR1 LNHDA, CDR2 SQIVND (reference sequence). V lost 7 bases to trimming and J lost 1 base; unmatched junction nucleotides: 12. The CDR3 is 17 amino acids. The CDR3 DNA follows: TGTGCCAGTAAAGGTCCTGACAGGGGGCTCGGGAACACTGAAGCTTTCTTT. Translation gives CASKGPDRGLGNTEAFF.

The CDR3: CASSVGGAMFDTQYF. Here the CDR3 DNA reads TGTGCCAGCAGCGTAGGGGGGGCTATGTTCGATACGCAGTATTTT. The chain has TRBV9 and TRBJ2-3; either TRBD1 or TRBD2 may supply D (6 bases each). This CDR3 is built from 15 residues. The V gene lost 0 bases and the J gene lost 6 bases, with 14 bases spanning the gap. The V gene's germline CDR1 is SGDLS and CDR2 YYNGEE.

This chain joins TRBV19 and TRBJ2-1; 9 bases are a match to TRBD1. V shed 4 bases, J shed 6 bases, and the junction held 7 bases outside the gene matches. The CDR3 runs to 15 residues. The V gene's germline CDR1 is LNHDA and CDR2 SQIVND (reference sequence). This CDR3 reads CASSTLTGGSNEQFF. In DNA, the CDR3 is TGTGCCAGTAGTACCTTGACAGGGGGTAGCAATGAGCAGTTCTTC.

The chain is built from TRBV18 and TRBJ1-4; weak D call: TRBD1 (5 bases). CDR1 and CDR2 (germline): KGHSH, LQKENI. V gave up 8 bases and J gave up 0 bases, with 10 bases separating them. This CDR3 has 14 residues. The chain's CDR3 is CASTLGATNEKLFF. The CDR3, as DNA: TGTGCCAGCACCCTAGGGGCAACTAATGAAAAACTGTTTTTT.

V gene TRBV9 combines with J gene TRBJ2-2; D gene ambiguous. Germline V CDR1 and CDR2: SGDLS, YYNGEE. The germline V and J ends were trimmed by 4 bases and 0 bases, with 13 bases remaining between them. The CDR3 covers 16 residues. CDR3 sequence: CASSPGSRPNTGELFF. CDR3 DNA sequence: TGTGCCAGCAGCCCCGGCTCGAGACCGAACACCGGGGAGCTGTTTTTT.

The genes are TRBV6-1 and TRBJ2-6; D not resolved. Looked up from germline, CDR1 is MNHNS and CDR2 is SASEGT. Trimming stripped 2 bases from V and 0 bases from J, with 14 bases between. This CDR3 contains 18 residues. CDR3 loop: CASSELGILGSGANVLTF. The CDR3 region has the DNA TGTGCCAGCAGTGAATTAGGGATTTTGGGCTCTGGGGCCAACGTCCTGACTTTC.

This chain connects TRBV9 to TRBJ2-2, with D perhaps TRBD2 (5 bases). The CDR3 is 18 residues long. Germline V CDR1 and CDR2: SGDLS, YYNGEE. Trimming shortened V by 2 bases and J by 0 bases, and 17 bases separated the two germline ends. CDR3 amino acids: CASSVGYDGIANTGELFF. The CDR3 nucleotides are TGTGCCAGCAGCGTGGGGTACGACGGGATCGCGAACACCGGGGAGCTGTTTTTT.

J is TRBJ2-7 and V is TRBV30; D remains unclear. The length of the CDR3 is 13 residues. Deletions cut 3 bases from V and 7 bases from J, with 16 bases between. Germline V CDR1 and CDR2: GTSNPN, SVGIG (reference sequence). CDR3 coding DNA: TGTGCCTGGAGGTCTTTTTCTTTGGGAGAGCAGTACTTC. This gives the protein CAWRSFSLGEQYF.

This chain uses TRBV18 with TRBJ1-5; D unresolved. The CDR3 extends over 16 amino acids. Germline V CDR1 and CDR2: KGHSH, LQKENI. Trimming cost V 2 bases and J 2 bases, with 13 bases left between them. CDR3 in DNA: TGTGCCAGCTCACCAAGGGCAGCAGAGGGCAATCAGCCCCAGCATTTT. This codes for CASSPRAAEGNQPQHF.

As for this clone: This same CDR3 is encoded by further DNA sequences in the sample. This rearrangement joins TRBV18 to TRBJ2-3, with 8 bases aligning to TRBD2. Per the germline V gene, CDR1 is KGHSH and CDR2 is LQKENI. With V trimmed by 2 bases and J by 1 base, 2 bases remained unmatched. This CDR3 is built from 15 residues. The CDR3 nucleotides read TGTGCCAGCTCACCATTTAGCGGGGGCACAGATACGCAGTATTTT. Its protein product is CASSPFSGGTDTQYF.

This rearrangement joins TRBV14 to TRBJ1-4; weak D call: TRBD1 (5 bases). V was clipped by 8 bases and J by 6 bases, with 13 bases between them. From germline, CDR1 is SGHDN and CDR2 FVKESK. This CDR3 contains 13 residues. The CDR3 reads CASARGLDEKLFF. The CDR3 DNA is TGTGCCAGCGCGCGGGGGTTGGATGAAAAACTGTTTTTT.

The genes are TRBV6-1 and TRBJ1-3, with D unclear. The CDR3 is 14 amino acids. Germline assignment: CDR1 MNHNS and CDR2 SASEGT. V was clipped by 5 bases and J by 2 bases, with 10 bases between them. In DNA form, the CDR3 reads TGTGCCAGCAGTAGGCAGGAGACTGGAAACACCATATATTTT. Translation: CASSRQETGNTIYF.

About this clone itself: Other nucleotide sequences in the sample specify the same CDR3. The V call is TRBV7-3, the J call TRBJ2-2; 7 bases fit TRBD1. Trimming took 4 bases from V and 3 from J; bases not matched to a gene: 2. This CDR3 is built from 14 residues. Per the germline V gene, CDR1 is SGHTA and CDR2 is FQGTGA. For the CDR3, the DNA is TGTGCCAGCAGCTCCACAGGGGACACCGGGGAGCTGTTTTTT. Translation: CASSSTGDTGELFF.

The chain is built from TRBV15 and TRBJ1-4; no definite D call. The CDR3 covers 14 residues. Looked up from germline, CDR1 is LNHNV and CDR2 is YYDKDF (reference sequence). V shed 1 base and J shed 7 bases, with 10 bases lying between them. The CDR3 region is CATSRARALEKLFF. Here the CDR3 DNA reads TGTGCCACCAGCAGAGCGCGGGCGCTTGAAAAACTGTTTTTT. Together with reference TRBV15 and TRBJ1-4, the CDR3 gives the full variable domain: DAMVIQNPRYQVTQFGKPVTLSCSQTLNHNVMYWYQQKSSQAPKLLFHYYDKDFNNEADTPDNFQSRRPNTSFCFLDIRSPGLGDTAMYLCATSRARALEKLFFGSGTQLSVL.

This chain connects TRBV6-6 to TRBJ1-5; no clear D. This CDR3 has 15 amino acids. In germline, CDR1 is MNHNY, CDR2 SVGAGI (reference sequence). Trimming shortened V by 0 bases and J by 6 bases, and 12 bases separated the two germline ends. The CDR3 nucleotides are TGTGCCAGCAGTTACTCTTTCCGGGAAGGTCAGCCCCAGCATTTT. Its protein is CASSYSFREGQPQHF.

This chain connects TRBV11-2 to TRBJ1-1; D perhaps matches TRBD1 (6 bases). The germline V gene encodes CDR1 SGHAT and CDR2 FQNNGV. The CDR3 sequence is 15 residues long. Trimming removed 5 bases from V and 1 base from J, with 14 bases in between. The CDR3 DNA follows: TGTGCCAGCAGCGTAACCGGGACAAGGAACACTGAAGCTTTCTTT. Protein: CASSVTGTRNTEAFF. The entire variable domain, with the rest obtained from reference TRBV11-2 and TRBJ1-1, is as follows: EAGVAQSPRYKIIEKRQSVAFWCNPISGHATLYWYQQILGQGPKLLIQFQNNGVVDDSQLPKDRFSAERLKGVDSTLKIQPAKLEDSAVYLCASSVTGTRNTEAFFGQGTRLTVV.

The J gene is TRBJ1-1, the V gene TRBV14; D perhaps matches TRBD1 (6 bases). Germline V gives CDR1 SGHDN, CDR2 FVKESK. There are 17 residues in the CDR3. V dropped 1 base and J dropped 0 bases, with 15 bases sitting between them. The CDR3 nucleotides read TGTGCCAGCAGCCAAGTAGCCACAGGGACAATGAACACTGAAGCTTTCTTT. Its protein product is CASSQVATGTMNTEAFF.